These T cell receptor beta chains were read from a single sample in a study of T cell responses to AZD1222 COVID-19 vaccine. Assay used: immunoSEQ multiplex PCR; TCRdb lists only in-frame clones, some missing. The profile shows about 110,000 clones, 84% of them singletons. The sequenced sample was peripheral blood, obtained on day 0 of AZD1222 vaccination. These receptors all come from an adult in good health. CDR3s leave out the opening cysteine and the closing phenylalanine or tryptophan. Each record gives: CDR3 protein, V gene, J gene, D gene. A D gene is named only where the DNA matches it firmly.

cdr3_aa: ASSLGDGQSNEQF
v_call: TRBV11-3
j_call: TRBJ2-1
d_call: NA

cdr3_aa: AISERLAANTGELF
v_call: TRBV10-3
j_call: TRBJ2-2
d_call: TRBD2

cdr3_aa: ASSVLTAEAF
v_call: TRBV7-9
j_call: TRBJ1-1
d_call: NA

cdr3_aa: ASSPGTDASGYT
v_call: TRBV5-5
j_call: TRBJ1-2
d_call: TRBD1

cdr3_aa: ASSWRGGNTIY
v_call: TRBV7-9
j_call: TRBJ1-3
d_call: NA

cdr3_aa: AISVTGGMGNTIY
v_call: TRBV10-3
j_call: TRBJ1-3
d_call: TRBD1

cdr3_aa: ASSTRPYSSRNSGANVLT
v_call: TRBV5-8
j_call: TRBJ2-6
d_call: NA

cdr3_aa: ASSPDSNYGYT
v_call: TRBV7-9
j_call: TRBJ1-2
d_call: NA

cdr3_aa: ASSVPGAGNTIY
v_call: TRBV9
j_call: TRBJ1-3
d_call: NA

cdr3_aa: ASSRETGLSGANVLT
v_call: TRBV7-9
j_call: TRBJ2-6
d_call: NA

cdr3_aa: ASSPNPGSGGRETQY
v_call: TRBV5-1
j_call: TRBJ2-5
d_call: TRBD2

cdr3_aa: ASSTLQGLHEKLF
v_call: TRBV19
j_call: TRBJ1-4
d_call: NA

cdr3_aa: ASSPGWGTEAF
v_call: TRBV6-6
j_call: TRBJ1-1
d_call: NA

cdr3_aa: AISESSGGNQPQH
v_call: TRBV10-3
j_call: TRBJ1-5
d_call: NA

cdr3_aa: ASSLGLAGAFPYNEQF
v_call: TRBV7-9
j_call: TRBJ2-1
d_call: TRBD2

cdr3_aa: ASSFNSDPYEQY
v_call: TRBV27
j_call: TRBJ2-7
d_call: NA

cdr3_aa: SVSGQGDQPQH
v_call: TRBV29-1
j_call: TRBJ1-5
d_call: TRBD1

cdr3_aa: ASSLSGRGYT
v_call: TRBV28
j_call: TRBJ1-2
d_call: NA

cdr3_aa: ASSLADGAEQY
v_call: TRBV5-1
j_call: TRBJ2-7
d_call: NA

cdr3_aa: ASNSGADTEAF
v_call: TRBV5-1
j_call: TRBJ1-1
d_call: NA

cdr3_aa: ASSSSGTFTTEQY
v_call: TRBV10-2
j_call: TRBJ2-7
d_call: NA

cdr3_aa: ASKGGPNTGELF
v_call: TRBV19
j_call: TRBJ2-2
d_call: TRBD1

cdr3_aa: ASSGHDTQY
v_call: TRBV9
j_call: TRBJ2-3
d_call: NA